The clone carrying this T cell receptor beta chain was recorded at least ten times. The entry originates in a study of T cells after yellow fever vaccination. Study at large: Cell sorting separated EM, EMRA, CM and Tscm memory subsets by CD3, CD45RA, CCR7 and CD95. General study points: Primary-vaccination clones mostly resurfaced post-booster (about 95% CD4, about 87% CD8).

Production of TCR cDNA was by 5'RACE template switching, which also added a universal primer site and UMIs. TCRdb reprocessed the 5' RACE reads with MiXCR, giving one entry per CDR3 protein. The table records tens of thousands of distinct CDR3 sequences, around 3.4% of them present only once. The V and J ends lost 3 bases and 8 bases, in that order; junction bases with no gene match: 9. CDR1 is DFQATT and CDR2 is SNEGSKA in the germline V gene (reference sequence). The CDR3 contains 15 residues. This clonotype was sampled from a man younger than 30 who received the YFV17D yellow fever vaccine. The V and J genes are TRBV20-1 and TRBJ1-6; TRBD1 aligns across 8 bases. Source: PBMCs, either bulk or a sorted T-cell subset (CD4+, CD8+, memory, or dextramer-sorted; not recorded which), taken more than 40 days after the first yellow fever vaccination. This CDR3 is CSARSGAGGDSPLHF. In DNA, the CDR3 is TGCAGTGCTAGGTCGGGTGCAGGGGGCGATTCACCCCTCCACTTT.